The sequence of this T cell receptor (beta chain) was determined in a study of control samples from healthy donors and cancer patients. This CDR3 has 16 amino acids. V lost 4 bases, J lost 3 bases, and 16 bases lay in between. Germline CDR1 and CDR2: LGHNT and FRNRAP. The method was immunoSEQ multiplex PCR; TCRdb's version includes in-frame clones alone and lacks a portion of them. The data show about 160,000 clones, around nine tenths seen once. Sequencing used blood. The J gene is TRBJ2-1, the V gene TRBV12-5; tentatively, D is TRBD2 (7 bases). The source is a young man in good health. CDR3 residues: CASGSVGGGSYNEQFF. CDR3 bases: TGTGCTAGTGGTTCCGTGGGAGGGGGTAGCTACAATGAGCAGTTCTTC. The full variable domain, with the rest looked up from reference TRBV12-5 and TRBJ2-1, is DARVTQTPRHKVTEMGQEVTMRCQPILGHNTVFWYRQTMMQGLELLAYFRNRAPLDDSGMPKDRFSAEMPDATLATLKIQPSEPRDSAVYFCASGSVGGGSYNEQFFGPGTRLTVL.